This entry lists 19 T cell receptor beta chains sequenced from one sample in a study of post-analysis software for immune sequencing data. Overall study findings and caveats: Four or five TRBV segments were more frequent in patients than controls; TRBV5-6, TRBV5-1 and TRBV20-1 belonged to this group.

The antigens these receptors bind are not known. Presence of unique molecular identifiers characterized the TCR beta cDNA libraries. Using its own MiXCR run on the PCR reads, TCRdb lists one record per CDR3 protein. Here the sample spans around 400,000 distinct CDR3 sequences, about 40% being singletons. Material for sequencing was blood. These receptors were taken from a girl aged 2-10 years with multiple sclerosis.

This clonotype was detected a few times. The chain links TRBV7-8 to TRBJ1-1, with a weak D call TRBD1 (6 bases). V was cut by 1 base and J by 11 bases, with 11 bases left in between. CDR3 length: 12 amino acids. From germline, CDR1 is SGHVS and CDR2 FQNEAQ. CDR3 DNA sequence: TGTGCCAGCAGCTTAGACAGGGTTCGGGCTTTCTTT. This translates into CASSLDRVRAFF.

This clonotype was detected only a few times. The chain has TRBV12-3 or TRBV12-4 and TRBJ2-1; TRBD1 or TRBD2 may be the D gene (5 bases each). Gene TRBJ2-7 matches the end of the DNA better, so the J call may be wrong. The CDR3 totals 15 residues. The CDR3 DNA is TGTGCCAGCAGGACCGGGACGGGCTCCTACAATGAGCAGTACTTC. It specifies CASRTGTGSYNEQYF.

About this clonotype itself: Possible read error: a much larger clone is one base away. The chain uses TRBV28 and TRBJ1-1; D gene uncertain. The V and J ends lost 3 bases and 3 bases respectively, with 8 bases between them. The CDR3 contains 13 residues. Germline values: CDR1 MDHEN, CDR2 SYDVKM. The CDR3 DNA reads as TGTGCCAGCAGTTTCTCCGTGGACACTGAAGCTTTCTTT. Residues: CASSFSVDTEAFF.

This clonotype was recorded a few times. The chain carries TRBV20-1 and TRBJ2-1; the D gene is possibly TRBD1 (5 bases). V was pared by 2 bases and J by 9 bases, with 14 bases between. There are 13 residues in the CDR3. Germline-derived CDR1 and CDR2 are DFQATT and SNEGSKA (reference sequence). CDR3 bases: TGCAGTGCTAGACAGGGATTTCGGAGTGAGCAGTTCTTC. Translated: CSARQGFRSEQFF.

This clonotype was observed a handful of times. V and J are TRBV7-6 and TRBJ2-3; 10 bases are a match to TRBD2. V trimming: 2 bases; J trimming: 1 base; junction bases outside the gene matches: 3. The length of the CDR3 is 16 residues. Germline V gives CDR1 SGHVS, CDR2 FNYEAQ. The chain's CDR3 is CASSLLAGGRTDTQYF. The CDR3 coding sequence is TGTGCCAGCAGCTTATTAGCGGGGGGCCGCACAGATACGCAGTATTTT.

This chain uses TRBV10-3 with TRBJ2-6; 7 bases line up with TRBD1. From germline, CDR1 is ENHRY and CDR2 SYGVKD. The CDR3 sequence is 18 residues long. Unmatched junction bases numbered 10, after V lost 3 bases and J lost 2 bases. CDR3 nucleotide sequence: TGTGCCATCAGTGACCCCCGGGACAGAGGGACTGGGGCCAACGTCCTGACTTTC. Translating gives CAISDPRDRGTGANVLTF.

This clonotype was detected a few times. The chain joins TRBV29-1 to TRBJ2-5, with D perhaps TRBD1 or TRBD2 (5 bases each). Trimming cost V 4 bases and J 7 bases, with 16 bases left between them. The germline V gene encodes CDR1 SQVTM and CDR2 ANQGSEA. The CDR3 runs 13 residues. CDR3 amino acids: CSVVDGAEVTQYF. The CDR3 bases are TGCAGCGTTGTCGATGGGGCGGAGGTGACCCAGTACTTC.

Turning to this clonotype: A read error may account for a junction end that differs from germline. CDR3 protein: CSANHRDMQYF. The CDR3 DNA follows: TGCAGTGCTAACCATCGGGACATGCAGTACTTC. The chain has TRBV20-1 and TRBJ2-4; perhaps TRBD1 as D (6 bases). The CDR3 has 11 residues. Germline CDR1 DFQATT, CDR2 SNEGSKA (reference sequence).

This rearrangement joins TRBV13 to TRBJ2-1; D gene ambiguous. Trimming stripped 5 bases from V and 5 bases from J, with 4 bases between. This CDR3 is 11 amino acids long. The germline V gene encodes CDR1 PRHDT and CDR2 FYEKMQ (reference sequence). Written as DNA, the CDR3 is TGTGCCAGCAGCATCGACAATGAGCAGTTCTTC. This encodes CASSIDNEQFF.

This chain uses TRBV6-6 with TRBJ2-5, with D unclear. The CDR3 loop spans 11 amino acids. The germline gives CDR1 MNHNY, CDR2 SVGAGI (reference sequence). V gave up 2 bases and J gave up 7 bases, with 5 bases separating them. CDR3 in DNA: TGTGCCAGCAGTTACCGGGCGACCCAGTACTTC. Encoded protein: CASSYRATQYF.

This chain connects TRBV27 to TRBJ2-3, with D possibly being TRBD1 (5 bases). Trimming stripped 3 bases from V and 6 bases from J, with 13 bases between. CDR1 is MNHEY, CDR2 SMNVEV, per germline (reference sequence). This CDR3 region has 14 residues. CDR3 in DNA: TGTGCCAGCAGTTTGAGTCTACCAGGGGATACGCAGTATTTT. This codes for CASSLSLPGDTQYF.

The rearrangement joins TRBV7-2 to TRBJ2-5, with 11 bases matching TRBD2. With V trimmed by 3 bases and J by 5 bases, 5 bases remained unmatched. In germline, CDR1 is SGHTA, CDR2 FQGNSA. This CDR3 has 15 residues. The CDR3: CASSLVAGGRETQYF. The DNA for the CDR3 is TGTGCCAGCAGCTTGGTAGCGGGGGGGCGGGAGACCCAGTACTTC.

The chain carries TRBV7-2 and TRBJ1-2, with D hard to call. The CDR3 length is 14 residues. The germline CDR1 and CDR2 sequences are SGHTA and FQGNSA. V lost 0 bases and J lost 3, with 8 bases in between. CDR3 sequence (DNA): TGTGCCAGCAGCTTAGCGGCCGGAGACTATGGCTACACCTTC. It is translated as CASSLAAGDYGYTF.

This clonotype has just a few counts. The V and J genes are TRBV9 and TRBJ2-5; D unclear. This CDR3 spans 16 amino acids. Germline values: CDR1 SGDLS, CDR2 YYNGEE. V dropped 4 bases and J dropped 3 bases, with 19 bases sitting between them. The CDR3 DNA follows: TGTGCCAGCAGCCCCCGTGGCCCAGTCTGGGAAGAGACCCAGTACTTC. It translates to CASSPRGPVWEETQYF. The full variable domain, completed using reference TRBV9 and TRBJ2-5, is DSGVTQTPKHLITATGQRVTLRCSPRSGDLSVYWYQQSLDQGLQFLIQYYNGEERAKGNILERFSAQQFPDLHSELNLSSLELGDSALYFCASSPRGPVWEETQYFGPGTRLLVL.

The chain carries TRBV10-3 and TRBJ2-3; TRBD1 is a possible D gene (6 bases). This CDR3 has 13 residues. Trimming cost V 11 bases and J 0 bases, with 12 bases left between them. Germline lookup yields CDR1 ENHRY and CDR2 SYGVKD. The CDR3 sequence is CAAQGGSTDTQYF. CDR3 DNA: TGTGCCGCACAGGGCGGAAGCACAGATACGCAGTATTTT.

This clonotype came up many times. The rearrangement joins TRBV29-1 to TRBJ1-2; the D gene is possibly TRBD1 (5 bases). Deletions cut 6 bases from V and 4 bases from J, with 15 bases between. Looked up from germline, CDR1 is SQVTM and CDR2 is ANQGSEA. The CDR3 is 13 amino acids. The CDR3 nucleotides read TGCAGCGTCGGTCGGGGGATATCCTATGGCTACACCTTC. This encodes CSVGRGISYGYTF.

This clonotype was seen more than once but under ten times. The V gene is TRBV7-2, the J gene TRBJ2-1; 14 bases align to TRBD2. The germline CDR1 and CDR2 sequences are SGHTA and FQGNSA. Trimming cost V 5 bases and J 3 bases; bases outside gene matches: 12. The CDR3 spans 19 residues. The DNA of the CDR3 is TGTGCCAGCAGCCAAGGGAGACTAGCGGGAGGGGAGGGCTACAATGAGCAGTTCTTC. It yields the protein CASSQGRLAGGEGYNEQFF. Filled out from reference TRBV7-2 and TRBJ2-1, the complete variable domain reads GAGVSQSPSNKVTEKGKDVELRCDPISGHTALYWYRQSLGQGLEFLIYFQGNSAPDKSGLPSDRFSAERTGGSVSTLTIQRTQQEDSAVYLCASSQGRLAGGEGYNEQFFGPGTRLTVL.

This clonotype was picked up a small number of times. The V and J genes are TRBV10-3 and TRBJ2-3; D remains unclear. Deletions cut 10 bases from V and 4 bases from J, with 21 bases between. CDR1 ENHRY and CDR2 SYGVKD come from the germline V gene. The CDR3 has 15 amino acids. The CDR3 coding sequence is TGTGCCAGTTCTGATTGGACGGTCAAGGCAGATACGCAGTATTTT. It specifies CASSDWTVKADTQYF.

V and J are TRBV18 and TRBJ1-1; 8 bases map to TRBD1. The CDR3 has 13 residues. With V trimmed by 6 bases and J by 7 bases, 7 bases remained unmatched. CDR1 is KGHSH and CDR2 is LQKENI in the germline V gene. CDR3 nucleotides: TGTGCCAGCTCGCAAAGACAGGGGAATGAAGCTTTCTTT. This gives the protein CASSQRQGNEAFF. Filled out from reference TRBV18 and TRBJ1-1, the complete variable domain reads NAGVMQNPRHLVRRRGQEARLRCSPMKGHSHVYWYRQLPEEGLKFMVYLQKENIIDESGMPKERFSAEFPKEGPSILRIQQVVRGDSAAYFCASSQRQGNEAFFGQGTRLTVV.